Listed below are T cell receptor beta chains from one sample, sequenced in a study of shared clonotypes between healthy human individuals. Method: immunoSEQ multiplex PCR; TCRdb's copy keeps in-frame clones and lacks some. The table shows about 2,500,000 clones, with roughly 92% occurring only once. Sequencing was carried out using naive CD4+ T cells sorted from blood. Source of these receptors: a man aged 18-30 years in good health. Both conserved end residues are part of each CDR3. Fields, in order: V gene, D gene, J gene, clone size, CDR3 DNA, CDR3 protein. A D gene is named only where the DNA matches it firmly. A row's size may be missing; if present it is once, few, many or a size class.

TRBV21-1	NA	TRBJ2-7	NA	TGTGCCAGCAGCAAAGGCTTCTCGAGCGGGCTTCCCTACGAGCAGTACTTC	CASSKGFSSGLPYEQYF
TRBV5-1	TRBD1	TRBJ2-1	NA	TGCGCCAGCAGCTCGGGACAGCCCAACAATGAGCAGTTCTTC	CASSSGQPNNEQFF
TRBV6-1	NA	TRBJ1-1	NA	TGTGCCAGCAGACCAAAAGGTGAAGCTTTCTTT	CASRPKGEAFF
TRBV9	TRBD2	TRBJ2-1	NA	TGTGCCAGCAGCTCCCGACTAGCGGGATCCTACAATGAGCAGTTCTTC	CASSSRLAGSYNEQFF
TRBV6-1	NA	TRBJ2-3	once	TGTGCCAGCAGTGAAGTCGGCGGCCGGAACCAGTATTTT	CASSEVGGRNQYF
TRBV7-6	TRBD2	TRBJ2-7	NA	TGTGCCAGCAGCCGGACTAGCAGCACCTACGAGCAGTACTTC	CASSRTSSTYEQYF
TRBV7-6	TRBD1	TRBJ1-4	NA	TGTGCCAGCAGCTTAGCAACAGGGGGCAGTAACGAAAAACTGTTTTTT	CASSLATGGSNEKLFF
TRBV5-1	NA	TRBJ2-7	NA	TGCGCCAGCAGCTTGGAAGTTGGCTCGGTTGTTGACGAGCAGTACTTC	CASSLEVGSVVDEQYF
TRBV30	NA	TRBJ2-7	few	TGTGCCTGGAGTTTCCGGGGAATCACCTACGAGCAGTACTTC	CAWSFRGITYEQYF
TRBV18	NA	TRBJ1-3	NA	TGTGCCAGCTCACCACCTGCAGGGCGGTCTGGAAACACCATATATTTT	CASSPPAGRSGNTIYF
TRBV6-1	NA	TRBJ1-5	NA	TGTGCCAGCAGTGAAGCCAGGAATCAGCCCCAGCATTTT	CASSEARNQPQHF
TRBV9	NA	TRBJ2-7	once	TGTGCCAGCAGCGCAAGGGAACAGTATTACGAGCAGTACTTC	CASSAREQYYEQYF
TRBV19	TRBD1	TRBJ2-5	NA	TGTGCCAGTAGTACGACAGGGTCCCTGGGGGAGACCCAGTACTTC	CASSTTGSLGETQYF
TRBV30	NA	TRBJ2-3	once	TGTGCCTGGAATAGGGTCGGGATCACAGATACGCAGTATTTT	CAWNRVGITDTQYF
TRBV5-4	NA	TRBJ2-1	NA	TGTGCCAGCTCATCATGGGATGAGCAGTTCTTC	CASSSWDEQFF
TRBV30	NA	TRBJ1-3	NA	TGTGCCTATATTCCAGCTTTTGGAAACACCATATATTTT	CAYIPAFGNTIYF
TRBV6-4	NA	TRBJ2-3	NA	TGTGCCAGCAGCGGACAGAGCACAGATACGCAGTATTTT	CASSGQSTDTQYF
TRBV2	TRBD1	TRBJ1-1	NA	TGTGCCAGAACCGGGACAGGAGTACTAGCTCCTGAAGCTTTCTTT	CARTGTGVLAPEAFF
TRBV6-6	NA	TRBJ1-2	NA	TGTGCCAGCAGTTACAGGACCAATGGCTACACCTTC	CASSYRTNGYTF
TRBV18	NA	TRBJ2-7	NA	TGTGCCAGCTCACCCCAGGACGGAGGCTACGAGCAGTACTTC	CASSPQDGGYEQYF
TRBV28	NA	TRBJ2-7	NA	TGTGCCAGCACCTCGGGGAACGAGCAGTACTTC	CASTSGNEQYF
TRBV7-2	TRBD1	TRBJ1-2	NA	TGTGCCAGCAGCACCTCGACAGGGAGGGAAGGTGGCTACACCTTC	CASSTSTGREGGYTF
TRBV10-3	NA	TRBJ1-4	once	TGTGCCATCAGTGAGTCGCTTCAGGGGTACAGTGAAAAACTGTTTTTT	CAISESLQGYSEKLFF
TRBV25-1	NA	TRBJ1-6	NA	TGTGCCACCTCGGGACGGCTAAATTCACCCCTCCACTTT	CATSGRLNSPLHF
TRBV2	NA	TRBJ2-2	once	TGTGCCAGCAGTCTTTCCGGGGAGCTGTTTTTT	CASSLSGELFF
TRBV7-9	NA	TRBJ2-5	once	TGTGCCAGCACCCGAGCTTTAGCCGAAGAGACCCAGTACTTC	CASTRALAEETQYF